This TCR beta chain was retrieved from a study of OX40 agonist ivuxolimab in advanced cancers. Overall study: Across the patients, intravenous ivuxolimab was delivered every 2 weeks at 0.01 to 10 mg/kg. Treatment received earlier with anti-PD-1, anti-PD-L1 or anti-CTLA-4 agents was allowed, and 40% had some. Partial responses were recorded for three patients, including one with hepatocellular carcinoma and two with cutaneous melanoma.

Deletions cut 2 bases from V and 2 bases from J, with 14 bases between. The CDR3 length is 16 residues. The germline gives CDR1 MGHRA, CDR2 YSYEKL. Sequencing used immunoSEQ multiplex PCR; TCRdb keeps in-frame clones, though not all of them. The repertoire includes about 63,000 clones, about 89% of them detected once, and 4% to 4.5% sits in the top ten. The J gene is TRBJ2-3, the V gene TRBV4-1, with D tentatively TRBD2 (6 bases). This TCR was sampled from an adult with an advanced solid tumor such as melanoma, head and neck, liver or kidney cancer. Sequencing used CD4+ or CD8+ T cells sorted from blood, obtained in a trial of the OX40 agonist ivuxolimab. CDR3 nucleotide sequence: TGCGCCAGCAGCCAAATTACTAGCCTATACACAGATACGCAGTATTTT. It yields the protein CASSQITSLYTDTQYF.